The T cell receptor (beta chain) under discussion was sequenced for a study of T cells expressing NK-cell markers. Reprocessing the 5' RACE reads, TCRdb reports a single entry for every CDR3 protein and omits DNA. There are 150,000 or so distinct CDR3 sequences in the sample, with 30% to 45% held by the top ten. CDR1 and CDR2 from the germline V gene are SNHLY and FYNNEI. This CDR3 has 15 residues. This clonotype originated in a woman between 45 and 60 years old in good health. The rearrangement joins TRBV2 to TRBJ2-3; TCRdb returns TRBD2, unconfirmable since there is no DNA. The sample comprised blood T cells: a sorted CD56 or NKG2C T cell subset, CD4+ or CD8+ T cells, or bulk PBMC T cells (not recorded which). The chain's CDR3 is CASTEEGRLPDTQYF.